This passage covers 18 T cell receptor beta chains from one sample sequenced in a study of T cell changes during pregnancy in multiple sclerosis (dated by TCRdb to the late 2010s). The library came from the immunoSEQ multiplex PCR assay. TCRdb re-hosts the immuneACCESS table, in-frame sequences only. Its copies lack some clones; in the studies checked, an unresolved V gene accounts for under half of them, and the cause for the rest is not known. The sample table holds about 73,000 clones, of which roughly 88% were seen once. The ten largest make up more than 9% of the sample. Specimen: peripheral blood, collected after pregnancy. These receptor sequences come from a female donor in good health, enrolled as a control in a pregnancy study.

This sequence joins TRBV30 and TRBJ1-2; 7 nucleotides line up with TRBD1. The CDR3 has 16 amino acids. The germline V gene has CDR1 GTSNPN and CDR2 SVGIG (reference sequence). The J segment lost 5 bases and the V segment lost 4 bases, leaving 16 bases of the junction unmatched. This CDR3 reads CAWNPPGRGDAYGYTF. In DNA, the CDR3 is TGTGCCTGGAATCCACCTGGCAGGGGGGATGCGTATGGCTACACCTTC. Full variable domain (rest looked up from reference TRBV30 and TRBJ1-2): SQTIHQWPATLVQPVGSPLSLECTVEGTSNPNLYWYRQAAGRGLQLLFYSVGIGQISSEVPQNLSASRPQDRQFILSSKKLLLSDSGFYLCAWNPPGRGDAYGYTFGSGTRLTVV.

The genes are TRBV19 and TRBJ1-5; D might be TRBD1 (6 bases). CDR3 length: 16 residues. V dropped 6 bases and J dropped 4 bases, with 19 bases sitting between them. CDR1 and CDR2 from the germline V gene are LNHDA and SQIVND (reference sequence). For the CDR3, the DNA is TGTGCCAGTAGGGACCATGGGTCAGGGGCTAATCAGCCCCAGCATTTT. It encodes CASRDHGSGANQPQHF.

This chain's CDR3 is CASSLDGPLGEQYF. The CDR3 DNA reads TGTGCCAGCAGCTTAGATGGCCCCCTTGGCGAGCAGTACTTC. This sequence joins TRBV11-3 and TRBJ2-7, with D unresolved. CDR1 SGHNT and CDR2 YENEEA come from the germline V gene. This CDR3 spans 14 amino acids. V dropped 0 bases and J dropped 6 bases, with 12 bases sitting between them.

This CDR3 is CASRDEGTYEQYF. The CDR3 nucleotides read TGTGCCAGCAGAGATGAGGGTACCTACGAGCAGTACTTC. The chain joins TRBV7-9 to TRBJ2-7, with D possibly TRBD2 on 5 matching bases. This CDR3 spans 13 amino acids. Germline lookup yields CDR1 SEHNR and CDR2 FQNEAQ (reference sequence). V was cut by 6 bases and J by 2 bases, with 11 bases left in between. The full variable domain, with the rest looked up from reference TRBV7-9 and TRBJ2-7, is DTGVSQNPRHKITKRGQNVTFRCDPISEHNRLYWYRQTLGQGPEFLTYFQNEAQLEKSRLLSDRFSAERPKGSFSTLEIQRTEQGDSAMYLCASRDEGTYEQYFGPGTRLTVT.

The chain uses TRBV19 and TRBJ2-5; the D gene is possibly TRBD2 (6 bases). Trimming took off 6 bases at V and 7 bases at J, with 12 bases between the two ends. The CDR3 contains 12 residues. Germline V gene data show CDR1 as LNHDA and CDR2 as SQIVND (reference sequence). The CDR3: CASRGTPGTQYF. Written as DNA, the CDR3 is TGTGCCAGTAGAGGGACTCCGGGGACCCAGTACTTC.

V and J are TRBV27 and TRBJ2-5; TRBD2 matches at 12 bases. The CDR3 length is 18 residues. V trimming: 5 bases; J trimming: 5 bases; junction bases outside the gene matches: 15. Germline V gives CDR1 MNHEY, CDR2 SMNVEV (reference sequence). The CDR3 DNA follows: TGTGCCAGCAGTCCCCGAACCAGTCGACTAGCGGGAGTGGAGACCCAGTACTTC. Protein: CASSPRTSRLAGVETQYF.

The chain is built from TRBV5-6 and TRBJ2-5, with TRBD2 matching 14 bases. The CDR3 length is 16 residues. Germline CDR1 SGHDT, CDR2 YYEEEE. Unmatched junction bases numbered 4, after V lost 2 bases and J lost 4 bases. The CDR3 coding sequence is TGTGCCAGCAGCTTCAGGACTAGCGGGAGGACAGAGACCCAGTACTTC. This gives the protein CASSFRTSGRTETQYF. Full variable domain (rest looked up from reference TRBV5-6 and TRBJ2-5): DAGVTQSPTHLIKTRGQQVTLRCSPKSGHDTVSWYQQALGQGPQFIFQYYEEEERQRGNFPDRFSGHQFPNYSSELNVNALLLGDSALYLCASSFRTSGRTETQYFGPGTRLLVL.

The J gene is TRBJ1-4, the V gene TRBV19, with 8 bases that match TRBD1. CDR1 is LNHDA and CDR2 is SQIVND in the germline V gene (reference sequence). The CDR3 runs 14 residues. V lost 8 bases, J lost 3 bases, and 5 bases stayed unmatched. Here the CDR3 reads CASCDRGPNEKLFF. The CDR3 nucleotides read TGTGCCAGTTGCGACAGGGGCCCTAATGAAAAACTGTTTTTT.

The chain employs TRBV6-6 and TRBJ1-2; a possible D gene is TRBD1 (5 bases). This CDR3 region has 16 residues. Germline assignment: CDR1 MNHNY and CDR2 SVGAGI (reference sequence). V lost 2 bases and J lost 6, with 19 bases in between. The CDR3 spells CASSYRTAALGDGYTF. As DNA, the CDR3 is TGTGCCAGCAGTTACAGAACGGCAGCCTTAGGGGATGGCTACACCTTC.

J is TRBJ2-5 and V is TRBV5-5; 8 bases fit TRBD1. This CDR3 spans 13 amino acids. Trimming removed 4 bases from V and 5 bases from J; junction bases left unmatched: 4. CDR1 SGHKS and CDR2 YYEKEE come from the germline V gene (reference sequence). The CDR3 protein is CASSLTGGETQYF. Here the CDR3 DNA reads TGTGCCAGCAGCCTAACAGGGGGGGAGACCCAGTACTTC.

The CDR3, as DNA: TGTGCCAGCAGCCGAACCTCAGAAAGGGGGGAAGCTTTCTTT. Translation: CASSRTSERGEAFF. The chain has TRBV6-5 and TRBJ1-1; D might be TRBD1 (6 bases). V dropped 6 bases and J dropped 8 bases, with 19 bases sitting between them. Germline-derived CDR1 and CDR2 are MNHEY and SVGAGI. The CDR3 contains 14 residues.

The chain combines TRBV9 with TRBJ1-5; D call uncertain. This CDR3 has 15 amino acids. Germline lookup yields CDR1 SGDLS and CDR2 YYNGEE. Trimming removed 3 bases at V and 1 base at J, with 11 bases between. In nucleotides, the CDR3 is TGTGCCAGCAGCGCTCGCGAGGGAAGCAATCAGCCCCAGCATTTT. Residues: CASSAREGSNQPQHF.

V is TRBV11-2 and J is TRBJ1-2, with a possible D match to TRBD1 (6 bases). Trimming took off 3 bases at V and 4 bases at J, with 24 bases between the two ends. In germline, CDR1 is SGHAT, CDR2 FQNNGV. The CDR3 contains 18 residues. CDR3 loop: CASSFLKRTAEQVYGYTF. The CDR3 nucleotides read TGTGCCAGCAGCTTTCTAAAAAGGACAGCTGAACAGGTCTATGGCTACACCTTC.

The V call is TRBV2, the J call TRBJ2-7, with a tentative D call TRBD2 (7 bases). Germline loops: CDR1 SNHLY, CDR2 FYNNEI. The length of the CDR3 is 12 residues. The V end was cut by 8 bases, the J end by 13 bases, with 21 bases between. The CDR3: CASAGAGTTHYF. The CDR3 DNA sequence: TGTGCCAGCGCGGGGGCGGGGACTACCCACTACTTC. Full variable domain (missing parts from reference TRBV2 and TRBJ2-7): EPEVTQTPSHQVTQMGQEVILRCVPISNHLYFYWYRQILGQKVEFLVSFYNNEISEKSEIFDDQFSVERPDGSNFTLKIRSTKLEDSAMYFCASAGAGTTHYFGPGTRLTVT.

The J gene is TRBJ2-3, the V gene TRBV4-2; 7 bases agree with TRBD2. Trimming took 4 bases from V and 0 from J; bases not matched to a gene: 13. CDR3 length equals 18 residues. Germline V gene sequence: CDR1 LGHNA, CDR2 YNFKEQ. The CDR3 bases are TGTGCCAGCAGCCGGTTTAGGGCCCTAGCGGAGAGCACAGATACGCAGTATTTT. It encodes CASSRFRALAESTDTQYF.

The chain couples TRBV15 to TRBJ2-7, with 9 nucleotides matching TRBD1. The CDR3 length is 17 residues. The germline CDR1 and CDR2 sequences are LNHNV and YYDKDF (reference sequence). V was pared by 0 bases and J by 2 bases, with 8 bases of the junction left unmatched. The CDR3 loop is CATSRDLGTGIPYEQYF. DNA of the CDR3: TGTGCCACCAGCAGAGATTTGGGGACAGGGATCCCCTACGAGCAGTACTTC.

V and J are TRBV30 and TRBJ1-1; D may be TRBD1 (5 bases). Deletions cut 1 base from V and 4 bases from J, with 13 bases between. CDR3 size: 14 residues. Per the germline V gene, CDR1 is GTSNPN and CDR2 is SVGIG (reference sequence). The DNA of the CDR3 is TGTGCCTGGAGTGGCGCCAGGGTAGCCACTGAAGCTTTCTTT. This gives the protein CAWSGARVATEAFF.

The rearrangement joins TRBV18 to TRBJ2-2; D is perhaps TRBD1 (6 bases). V was shortened by 6 bases and J by 2 bases, with 13 bases between the two germline ends. The length of the CDR3 is 15 residues. Germline V gives CDR1 KGHSH, CDR2 LQKENI. This chain's CDR3 is CASSPLGGNTGELFF. The CDR3, as DNA: TGTGCCAGCTCGCCCCTAGGGGGTAACACCGGGGAGCTGTTTTTT.